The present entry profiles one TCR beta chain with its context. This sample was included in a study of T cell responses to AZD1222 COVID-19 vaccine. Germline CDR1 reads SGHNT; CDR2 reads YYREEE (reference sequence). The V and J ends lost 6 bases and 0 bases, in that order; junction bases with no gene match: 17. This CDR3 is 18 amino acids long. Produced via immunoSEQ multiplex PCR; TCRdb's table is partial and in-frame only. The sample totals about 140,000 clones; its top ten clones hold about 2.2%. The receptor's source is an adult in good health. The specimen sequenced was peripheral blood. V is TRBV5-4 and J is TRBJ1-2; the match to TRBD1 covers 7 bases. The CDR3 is CASTAQRGRFATNYGYTF. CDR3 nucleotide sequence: TGTGCCAGCACCGCTCAAAGGGGGCGCTTCGCCACTAACTATGGCTACACCTTC.